This T cell receptor (beta chain) was sequenced in a study of Ad26.COV2.S vaccination and SARS-CoV-2 variants. Study at large: The vaccine Ad26.COV2.S was put into the muscle once, or twice with 56 days between.

The treatment: approximately 18 received Ad26.COV2.S at low or high dose, single or two shots; several received placebo; per-sample allocation not given. Each sample was drawn 63 days after the first injection (of vaccine or placebo). An Ad26 vector carrying the Wuhan-strain SARS-CoV-2 spike served as the vaccine. Libraries were prepared by immunoSEQ multiplex PCR; TCRdb keeps only in-frame clonotypes and omits some of them. The table records hundreds of thousands of clones, about 87% of them present only once. Germline V CDR1 and CDR2: SGHDT, YYEEEE. The CDR3 runs to 13 residues. Deletions cut 6 bases from V and 4 bases from J, with 13 bases between.

The source of this sequence is a person between 18 and 59 years old who received the Ad26.COV2.S COVID-19 vaccine or a placebo. V usage is TRBV5-6 and J usage is TRBJ1-1; perhaps TRBD1 as D (6 bases). The starting material was peripheral blood, obtained in a trial of Ad26.COV2.S vaccine versus placebo. CDR3 protein: CASNTGPPTEAFF. In nucleotides, the CDR3 is TGTGCCAGCAACACAGGGCCCCCCACTGAAGCTTTCTTT.